What follows are 13 T cell receptor beta chains derived from one specimen sequenced in a study of regulatory T cells in long-lasting Graves disease. Construction of TCR beta libraries relied on iRepertoire HTBI primers and on Arm-PCR targeting CDR3 regions. TCRdb reprocessed the multiplex PCR reads with MiXCR, giving one entry per CDR3 protein. The sample lists about 470,000 distinct CDR3 sequences, 20% to 25% occurring once. The time point here: persistent/refractory GD, antithyroid drugs over 5 years with positive TRAb. PBMC-derived RNA was used for the TCR library. The sample consisted of peripheral blood mononuclear cells (PBMCs), taken when the disease was refractory, from a patient treated with antithyroid drugs. The receptors stem from a female donor with Graves disease.

In its sample, this clonotype was seen many times. This chain uses TRBV3-1 with TRBJ1-4; the D is unclear. Germline CDR1 LGHDT, CDR2 YNNKEL (reference sequence). The CDR3 consists of 14 residues. V was pared by 6 bases and J by 0 bases, with 8 bases between. Here the CDR3 reads CASSPNPTNEKLFF. CDR3 coding DNA: TGTGCCAGCAGTCCCAACCCAACTAATGAAAAACTGTTTTTT.

This clonotype came up many times. V is TRBV28 and J is TRBJ1-2, with D unclear. The CDR3 is 12 residues long. Deletions cut 3 bases from V and 8 bases from J, with 10 bases between. Germline V gene lookup returns CDR1 MDHEN and CDR2 SYDVKM. CDR3 sequence reads: CASSFLRWGYTF. Here the CDR3 DNA reads TGTGCCAGCAGTTTTCTCAGATGGGGCTACACCTTC.

Many counts were recorded for this clonotype. V gene TRBV7-2 combines with J gene TRBJ2-7; TRBD1 matches 8 bases. The V and J ends lost 3 bases and 0 bases, in that order; junction bases with no gene match: 10. CDR3 length: 17 residues. Germline V gene data show CDR1 as SGHTA and CDR2 as FQGNSA. The CDR3 here is CASSFFYRGKSSYEQYF. DNA for the CDR3: TGTGCCAGCAGCTTCTTTTACAGGGGGAAGAGCTCCTACGAGCAGTACTTC.

This clonotype was counted ten times or more. The rearrangement links TRBV5-1 to TRBJ1-2; D perhaps matches TRBD1 (5 bases). The V and J ends lost 0 bases and 3 bases respectively, with 9 bases between them. The CDR3 loop spans 14 amino acids. Germline assignment: CDR1 SGHRS and CDR2 YFSETQ. The CDR3 region has the DNA TGCGCCAGCAGCTTGGAAGGGACCGACTATGGCTACACCTTC. Translating it yields CASSLEGTDYGYTF. The variable domain in full, with the rest retrieved from reference TRBV5-1 and TRBJ1-2, is KAGVTQTPRYLIKTRGQQVTLSCSPISGHRSVSWYQQTPGQGLQFLFEYFSETQRNKGNFPGRFSGRQFSNSRSEMNVSTLELGDSALYLCASSLEGTDYGYTFGSGTRLTVV.

CDR3 coding DNA: TGCGCCAGCAGCCAACCGGACAGCTATGGCTACACCTTC. This encodes CASSQPDSYGYTF. This chain joins TRBV4-1 and TRBJ1-2; TRBD1 might be the D (6 bases). This CDR3 has 13 amino acids. In germline, CDR1 is MGHRA, CDR2 YSYEKL. Trimming cost V 2 bases and J 4 bases, with 8 bases left between them.

This clonotype was detected many times. This chain uses TRBV6-5 with TRBJ1-1; D is unclear. The V and J ends lost 0 bases and 4 bases respectively, with 9 bases between them. The CDR3 extends over 14 amino acids. Germline assignment: CDR1 MNHEY and CDR2 SVGAGI. The CDR3 is CASSYSSSPTEAFF. The CDR3 nucleotides read TGTGCCAGCAGTTACTCGAGCAGCCCCACTGAAGCTTTCTTT.

The chain uses TRBV9 and TRBJ2-2, with D possibly matching TRBD2 (5 bases). CDR1 and CDR2 (germline): SGDLS, YYNGEE. The germline V and J ends were trimmed by 7 bases and 5 bases, with 15 bases remaining between them. The CDR3 is 14 amino acids. CDR3 bases: TGTGCCAGCTCCGAAGGGCCGGGGACCGGGGAGCTGTTTTTT. Its protein product is CASSEGPGTGELFF.

On this clonotype itself: A single base separates this from a much larger clone, so it may be a read error. This rearrangement joins TRBV6-4 to TRBJ2-7; D could derive from TRBD1 or TRBD2 (6 bases each). The CDR3 totals 17 residues. The V end lost 5 bases, the J end lost 5 bases, and 25 bases lay between the germline ends. The germline V gene has CDR1 MRHNA and CDR2 SNTAGT. The CDR3 DNA follows: TGTGCCAGCAGTTTGGGACAAGGACTATCGGGAGTCCACGAGCAGTACTTC. Translation gives CASSLGQGLSGVHEQYF.

V gene TRBV20-1 combines with J gene TRBJ2-2; no reliable D call. Germline V CDR1 and CDR2: DFQATT, SNEGSKA (reference sequence). Trimming removed 2 bases from V and 5 bases from J, with 9 bases in between. The CDR3 is made up of 13 amino acids. This chain's CDR3 is CSARLLLTGELFF. CDR3 nucleotide sequence: TGCAGTGCTAGACTACTTTTGACCGGGGAGCTGTTTTTT.

This clonotype was counted a few times. The J gene is TRBJ1-2, the V gene TRBV6-1; the match to TRBD1 covers 7 bases. V lost 5 bases to trimming and J lost 1 base; unmatched junction nucleotides: 4. The CDR3 extends over 14 amino acids. CDR1 and CDR2 (germline): MNHNS, SASEGT. The CDR3 coding sequence is TGTGCCAGCAGTCCGACAGGGATTAACTATGGCTACACCTTC. Protein sequence: CASSPTGINYGYTF.

Many counts were recorded for this clonotype. This chain links TRBV28 with TRBJ1-5, with 10 bases matching TRBD1. V dropped 5 bases and J dropped 0; count of bases not matched to a gene: 13. The germline V gene encodes CDR1 MDHEN and CDR2 SYDVKM. The CDR3 length is 19 residues. The CDR3 DNA reads as TGTGCCAGCAGTGGCTCCGGACAGGGGGGCGCTTTTAGCAATCAGCCCCAGCATTTT. Translating it yields CASSGSGQGGAFSNQPQHF.

The chain joins TRBV30 to TRBJ2-2; 7 bases match TRBD2. With 2 bases clipped from V and 3 bases from J, the junction kept 3 bases outside the gene matches. The CDR3 covers 14 residues. CDR1 and CDR2 from the germline V gene are GTSNPN and SVGIG (reference sequence). The CDR3 nucleotides are TGTGCCTGGAGTCGGGGGGTAGACACCGGGGAGCTGTTTTTT. This sequence encodes CAWSRGVDTGELFF.

This clonotype was found many times. The chain has TRBV20-1 and TRBJ2-5; D tentatively reads TRBD1 or TRBD2 (6 bases each). Germline V gene sequence: CDR1 DFQATT, CDR2 SNEGSKA (reference sequence). This CDR3 has 13 amino acids. V shed 5 bases and J shed 5 bases, with 15 bases lying between them. The CDR3 bases are TGCAGTGCTTGGGACATCGGAGGGGAGACCCAGTACTTC. As protein: CSAWDIGGETQYF.